The sequence of this T cell receptor beta chain was determined in a study of blood T cell repertoires in COVID-19. The overall study: Some COVID-19 samples were acute and others convalescent; all came from the United States, Italy and Spain. The cDNA or gDNA used as material had been derived from T cells, B-cell-depleted T cells, or PBMCs.

In the original processing: How many nucleated cells were present was estimated from reference gene primer amplification. Some clones are missing from TCRdb's copy, which holds only in-frame ones; the method was immunoSEQ multiplex PCR. That table supplies the V and J calls and clone size; D and trimming were determined from the DNA. The sample holds 70,000 or so clones, around 86% seen once. The V gene lost 0 bases and the J gene lost 4 bases, with 7 bases spanning the gap. The CDR3 is made up of 14 amino acids. Germline V gene data show CDR1 as SGHTA and CDR2 as FQGNSA. The sequenced material came from peripheral blood. The V call is TRBV7-2, the J call TRBJ1-5; no reliable D call. This TCR derives from an elderly woman with active or convalescent COVID-19. As DNA, the CDR3 is TGTGCCAGCAGCTTAGCACGGACTAATCAGCCCCAGCATTTT. Encoded protein: CASSLARTNQPQHF. Combining the CDR3 with reference TRBV7-2 and TRBJ1-5 gives the whole variable domain GAGVSQSPSNKVTEKGKDVELRCDPISGHTALYWYRQSLGQGLEFLIYFQGNSAPDKSGLPSDRFSAERTGGSVSTLTIQRTQQEDSAVYLCASSLARTNQPQHFGDGTRLSIL.